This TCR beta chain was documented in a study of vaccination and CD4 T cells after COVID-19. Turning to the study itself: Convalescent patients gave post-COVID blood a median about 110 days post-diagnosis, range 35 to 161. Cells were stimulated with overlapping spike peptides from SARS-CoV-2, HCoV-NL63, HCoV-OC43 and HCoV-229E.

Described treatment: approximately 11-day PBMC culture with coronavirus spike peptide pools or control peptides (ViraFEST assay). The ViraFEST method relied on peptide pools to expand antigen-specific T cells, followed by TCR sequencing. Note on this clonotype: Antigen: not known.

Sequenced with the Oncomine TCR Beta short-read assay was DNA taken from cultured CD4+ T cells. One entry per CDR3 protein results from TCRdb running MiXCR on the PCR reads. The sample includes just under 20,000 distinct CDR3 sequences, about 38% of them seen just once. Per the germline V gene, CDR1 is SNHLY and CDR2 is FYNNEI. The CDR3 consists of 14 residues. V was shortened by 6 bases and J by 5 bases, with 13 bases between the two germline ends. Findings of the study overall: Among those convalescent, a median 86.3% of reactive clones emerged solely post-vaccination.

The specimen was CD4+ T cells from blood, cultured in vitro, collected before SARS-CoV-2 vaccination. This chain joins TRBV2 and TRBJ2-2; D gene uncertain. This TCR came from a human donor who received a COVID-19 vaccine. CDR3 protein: CASSSSFGTGELFF. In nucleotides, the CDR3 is TGTGCCAGCAGCTCCTCCTTCGGTACCGGGGAGCTGTTTTTT.